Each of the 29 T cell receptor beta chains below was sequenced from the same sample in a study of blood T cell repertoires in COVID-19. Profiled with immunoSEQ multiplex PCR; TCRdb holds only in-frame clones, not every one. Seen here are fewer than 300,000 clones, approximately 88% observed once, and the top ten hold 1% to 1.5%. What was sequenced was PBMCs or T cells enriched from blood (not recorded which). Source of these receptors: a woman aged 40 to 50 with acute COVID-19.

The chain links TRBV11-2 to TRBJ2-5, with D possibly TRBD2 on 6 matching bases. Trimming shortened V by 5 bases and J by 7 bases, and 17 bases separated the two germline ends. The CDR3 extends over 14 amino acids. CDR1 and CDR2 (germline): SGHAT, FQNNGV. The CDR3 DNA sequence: TGTGCCAGCAGCCTCCCGCGGGGATTTGGGACCCAGTACTTC. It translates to CASSLPRGFGTQYF.

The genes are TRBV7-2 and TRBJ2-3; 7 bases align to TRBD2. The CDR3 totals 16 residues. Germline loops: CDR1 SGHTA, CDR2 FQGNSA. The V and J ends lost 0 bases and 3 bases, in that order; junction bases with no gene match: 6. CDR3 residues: CASSLAAGVGTDTQYF. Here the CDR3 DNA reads TGTGCCAGCAGCTTAGCCGCGGGAGTTGGTACAGATACGCAGTATTTT.

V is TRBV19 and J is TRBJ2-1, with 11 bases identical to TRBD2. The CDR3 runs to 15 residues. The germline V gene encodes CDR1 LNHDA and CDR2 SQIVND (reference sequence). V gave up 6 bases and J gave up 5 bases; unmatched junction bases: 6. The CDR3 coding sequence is TGTGCCAGTAGGGAGGTAGCGGGAGGGAACAATGAGCAGTTCTTC. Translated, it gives CASREVAGGNNEQFF.

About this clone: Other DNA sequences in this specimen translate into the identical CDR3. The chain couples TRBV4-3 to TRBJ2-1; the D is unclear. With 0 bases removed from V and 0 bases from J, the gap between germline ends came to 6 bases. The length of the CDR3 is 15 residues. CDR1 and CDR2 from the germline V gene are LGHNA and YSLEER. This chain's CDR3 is CASSQDTSSYNEQFF. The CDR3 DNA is TGCGCCAGCAGCCAAGATACCAGCTCCTACAATGAGCAGTTCTTC.

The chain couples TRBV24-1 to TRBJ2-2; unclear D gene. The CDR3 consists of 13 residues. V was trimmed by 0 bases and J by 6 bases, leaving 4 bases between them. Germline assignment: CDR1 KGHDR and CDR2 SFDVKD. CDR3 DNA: TGTGCCACCAGTGATTTGTCGTCCGGGGAGCTGTTTTTT. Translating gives CATSDLSSGELFF.

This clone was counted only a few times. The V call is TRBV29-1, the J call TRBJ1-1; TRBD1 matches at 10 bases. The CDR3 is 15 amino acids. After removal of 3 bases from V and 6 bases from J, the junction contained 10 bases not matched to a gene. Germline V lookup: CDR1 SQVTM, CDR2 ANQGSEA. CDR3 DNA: TGCAGCGTTGATAAGGGACAGGGGATGGCGTCTGAAGCTTTCTTT. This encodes CSVDKGQGMASEAFF. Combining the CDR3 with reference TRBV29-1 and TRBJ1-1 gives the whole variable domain SAVISQKPSRDICQRGTSLTIQCQVDSQVTMMFWYRQQPGQSLTLIATANQGSEATYESGFVIDKFPISRPNLTFSTLTVSNMSPEDSSIYLCSVDKGQGMASEAFFGQGTRLTVV.

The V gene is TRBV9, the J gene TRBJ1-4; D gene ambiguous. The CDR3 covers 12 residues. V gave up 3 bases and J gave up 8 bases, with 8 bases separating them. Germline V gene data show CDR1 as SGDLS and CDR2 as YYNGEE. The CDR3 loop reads CASSAYGEKLFF. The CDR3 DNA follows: TGTGCCAGCAGCGCCTACGGGGAAAAACTGTTTTTT.

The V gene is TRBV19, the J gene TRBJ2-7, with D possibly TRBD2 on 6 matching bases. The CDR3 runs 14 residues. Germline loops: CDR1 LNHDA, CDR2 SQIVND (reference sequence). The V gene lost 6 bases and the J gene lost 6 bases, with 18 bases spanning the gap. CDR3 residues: CASSFGGMRFEQYF. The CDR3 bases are TGTGCCAGTAGCTTCGGCGGGATGAGGTTCGAGCAGTACTTC.

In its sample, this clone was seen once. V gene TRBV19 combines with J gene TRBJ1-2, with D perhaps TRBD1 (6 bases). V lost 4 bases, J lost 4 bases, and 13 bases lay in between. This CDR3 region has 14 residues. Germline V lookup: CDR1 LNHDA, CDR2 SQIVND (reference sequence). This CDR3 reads CASSTTGIGYGYTF. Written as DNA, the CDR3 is TGTGCCAGTAGTACAACAGGGATAGGCTATGGCTACACCTTC.

CDR3 protein: CASSEDTEAFF. Here the CDR3 DNA reads TGTGCCAGTTCCGAGGACACTGAAGCTTTCTTT. V gene TRBV19 combines with J gene TRBJ1-1; the D is unclear. Looked up from germline, CDR1 is LNHDA and CDR2 is SQIVND (reference sequence). There are 11 residues in the CDR3. Trimming cost V 8 bases and J 3 bases, with 7 bases left between them.

The CDR3 DNA reads TGTGCCAGCAGCTCAGGACTAGCGGGAGCACTAGGCTCCTACAATGAGCAGTTCTTC. Residues: CASSSGLAGALGSYNEQFF. This chain connects TRBV5-4 to TRBJ2-1; the match to TRBD2 covers 13 bases. V lost 3 bases, J lost 0 bases, and 9 bases stayed unmatched. The CDR3 consists of 19 residues. Germline CDR1 and CDR2: SGHNT and YYREEE (reference sequence).

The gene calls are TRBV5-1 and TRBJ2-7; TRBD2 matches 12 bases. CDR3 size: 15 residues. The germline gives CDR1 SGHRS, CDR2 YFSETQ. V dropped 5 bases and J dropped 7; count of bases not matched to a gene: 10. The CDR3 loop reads CASRGIGLAGKEQYF. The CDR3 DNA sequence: TGCGCCAGCAGGGGAATAGGACTAGCGGGGAAGGAGCAGTACTTC.

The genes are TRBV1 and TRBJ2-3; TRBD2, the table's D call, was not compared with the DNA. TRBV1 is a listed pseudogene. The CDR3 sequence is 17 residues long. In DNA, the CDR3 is TGCACCAGCAGCCAAGATCACCCGGGTTCTAGCACAGATACGCAGTATTTT. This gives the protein CTSSQDHPGSSTDTQYF.

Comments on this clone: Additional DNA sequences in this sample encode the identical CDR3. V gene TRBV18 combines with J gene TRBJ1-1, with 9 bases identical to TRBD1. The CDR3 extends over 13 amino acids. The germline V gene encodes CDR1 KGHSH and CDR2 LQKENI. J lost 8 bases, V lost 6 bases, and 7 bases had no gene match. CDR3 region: CASSPGTGREAFF. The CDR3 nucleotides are TGTGCCAGCTCTCCCGGGACAGGGCGAGAAGCTTTCTTT.

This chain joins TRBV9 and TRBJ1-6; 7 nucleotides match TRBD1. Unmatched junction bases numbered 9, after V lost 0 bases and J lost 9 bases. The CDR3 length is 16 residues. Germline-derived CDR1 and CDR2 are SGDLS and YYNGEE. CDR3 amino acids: CASSVAEGQPSSPLHF. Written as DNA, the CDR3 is TGTGCCAGCAGCGTAGCTGAGGGACAGCCCAGTTCACCCCTCCACTTT. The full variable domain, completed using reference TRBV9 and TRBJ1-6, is DSGVTQTPKHLITATGQRVTLRCSPRSGDLSVYWYQQSLDQGLQFLIQYYNGEERAKGNILERFSAQQFPDLHSELNLSSLELGDSALYFCASSVAEGQPSSPLHFGNGTRLTVT.

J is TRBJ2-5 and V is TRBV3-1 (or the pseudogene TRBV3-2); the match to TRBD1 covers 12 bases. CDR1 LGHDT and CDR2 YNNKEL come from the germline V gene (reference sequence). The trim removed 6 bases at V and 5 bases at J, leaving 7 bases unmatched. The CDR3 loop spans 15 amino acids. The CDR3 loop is CASSHGTGGVETQYF. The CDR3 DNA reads TGTGCCAGCAGTCACGGGACAGGGGGCGTTGAGACCCAGTACTTC.

CDR3 nucleotides: TGTGCCAGCAGTCCCCCGACAGGGGGGAACACTGAAGCTTTCTTT. It codes for CASSPPTGGNTEAFF. V gene TRBV6-5 combines with J gene TRBJ1-1, with TRBD1 matching 9 bases. The trim removed 5 bases at V and 1 base at J, leaving 5 bases unmatched. The CDR3 loop spans 15 amino acids. Looked up from germline, CDR1 is MNHEY and CDR2 is SVGAGI.

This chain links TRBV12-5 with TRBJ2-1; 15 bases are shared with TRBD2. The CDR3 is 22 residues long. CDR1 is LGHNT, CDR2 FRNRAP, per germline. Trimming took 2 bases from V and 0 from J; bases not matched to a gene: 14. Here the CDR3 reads CASGLYRGLAGGQQSSYNEQFF. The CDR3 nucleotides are TGTGCTAGTGGTTTGTACCGGGGACTAGCGGGAGGACAACAGAGCTCCTACAATGAGCAGTTCTTC. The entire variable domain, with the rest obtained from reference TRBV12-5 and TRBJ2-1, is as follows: DARVTQTPRHKVTEMGQEVTMRCQPILGHNTVFWYRQTMMQGLELLAYFRNRAPLDDSGMPKDRFSAEMPDATLATLKIQPSEPRDSAVYFCASGLYRGLAGGQQSSYNEQFFGPGTRLTVL.

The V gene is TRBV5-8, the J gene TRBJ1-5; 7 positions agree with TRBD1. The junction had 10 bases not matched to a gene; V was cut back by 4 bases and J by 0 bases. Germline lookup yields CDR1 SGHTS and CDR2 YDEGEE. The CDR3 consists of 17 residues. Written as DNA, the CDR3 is TGTGCCAGCAGCCCCGGGACAGAAAGCTATAGCAATCAGCCCCAGCATTTT. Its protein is CASSPGTESYSNQPQHF.

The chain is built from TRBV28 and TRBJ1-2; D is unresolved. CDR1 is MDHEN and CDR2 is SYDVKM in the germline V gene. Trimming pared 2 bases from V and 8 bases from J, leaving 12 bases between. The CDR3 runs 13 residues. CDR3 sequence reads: CASSLGEGEGYTF. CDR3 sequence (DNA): TGTGCCAGCAGTTTAGGAGAGGGCGAAGGCTACACCTTC.

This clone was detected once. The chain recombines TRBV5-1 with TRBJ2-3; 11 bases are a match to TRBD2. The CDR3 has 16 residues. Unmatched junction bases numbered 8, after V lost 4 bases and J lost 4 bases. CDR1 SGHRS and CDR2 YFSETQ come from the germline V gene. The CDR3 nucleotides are TGCGCCAGCAGCGCAAAGGGACTAGCGGAACCAGATACGCAGTATTTT. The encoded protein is CASSAKGLAEPDTQYF.

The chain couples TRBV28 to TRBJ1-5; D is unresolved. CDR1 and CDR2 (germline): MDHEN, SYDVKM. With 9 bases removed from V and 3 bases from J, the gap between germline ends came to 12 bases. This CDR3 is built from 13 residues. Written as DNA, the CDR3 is TGTGCCAGTCAGGTGGGTCCCAATCAGCCCCAGCATTTT. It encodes CASQVGPNQPQHF. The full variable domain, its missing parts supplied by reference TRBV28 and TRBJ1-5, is DVKVTQSSRYLVKRTGEKVFLECVQDMDHENMFWYRQDPGLGLRLIYFSYDVKMKEKGDIPEGYSVSREKKERFSLILESASTNQTSMYLCASQVGPNQPQHFGDGTRLSIL.

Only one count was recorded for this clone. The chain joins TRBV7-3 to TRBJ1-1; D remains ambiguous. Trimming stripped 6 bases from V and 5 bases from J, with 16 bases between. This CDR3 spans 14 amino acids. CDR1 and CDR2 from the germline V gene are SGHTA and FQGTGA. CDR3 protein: CASSYDPGGTEAFF. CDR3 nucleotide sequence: TGTGCCAGCAGTTATGACCCTGGAGGGACTGAAGCTTTCTTT.

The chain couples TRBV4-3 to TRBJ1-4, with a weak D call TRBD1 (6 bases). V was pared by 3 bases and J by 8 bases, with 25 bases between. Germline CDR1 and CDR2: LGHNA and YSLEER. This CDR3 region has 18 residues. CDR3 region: CASSQFDGRGGAGEKLFF. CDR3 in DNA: TGCGCCAGCAGCCAGTTCGATGGAAGGGGGGGCGCAGGCGAAAAACTGTTTTTT.

DNA of the CDR3: TGTGCCAGCAGCTTTTGGGACACAATGAACACTGAAGCTTTCTTT. Protein sequence: CASSFWDTMNTEAFF. V gene TRBV7-8 combines with J gene TRBJ1-1; possible D gene TRBD1, 6 bases. The length of the CDR3 is 15 residues. The V gene's germline CDR1 is SGHVS and CDR2 FQNEAQ. V was clipped by 3 bases and J by 0 bases, with 11 bases between them.

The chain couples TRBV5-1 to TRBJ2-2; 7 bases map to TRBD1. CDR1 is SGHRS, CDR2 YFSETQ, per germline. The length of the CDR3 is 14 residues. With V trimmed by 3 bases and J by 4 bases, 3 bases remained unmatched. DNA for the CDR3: TGCGCCAGCAGCTGGGGACAGTCCACCGGGGAGCTGTTTTTT. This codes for CASSWGQSTGELFF.

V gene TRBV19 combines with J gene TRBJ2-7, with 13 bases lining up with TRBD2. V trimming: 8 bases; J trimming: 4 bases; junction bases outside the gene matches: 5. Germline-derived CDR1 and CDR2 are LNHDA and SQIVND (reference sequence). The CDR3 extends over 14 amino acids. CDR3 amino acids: CASGLAGEGYEQYF. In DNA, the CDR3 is TGTGCCAGTGGACTAGCGGGAGAGGGGTACGAGCAGTACTTC.

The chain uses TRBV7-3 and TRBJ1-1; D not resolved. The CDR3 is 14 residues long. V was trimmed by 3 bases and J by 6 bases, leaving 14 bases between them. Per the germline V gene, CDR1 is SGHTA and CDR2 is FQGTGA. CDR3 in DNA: TGTGCCAGCAGCTTCGAAGGAGCCGGGGCTGAAGCTTTCTTT. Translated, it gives CASSFEGAGAEAFF.

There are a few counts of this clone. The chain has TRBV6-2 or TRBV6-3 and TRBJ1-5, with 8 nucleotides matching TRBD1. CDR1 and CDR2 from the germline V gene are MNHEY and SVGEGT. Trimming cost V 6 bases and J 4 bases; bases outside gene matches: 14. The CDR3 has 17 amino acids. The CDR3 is CASSARPGGAMNQPQHF. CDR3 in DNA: TGTGCCAGCAGCGCCAGGCCAGGGGGCGCGATGAATCAGCCCCAGCATTTT.